This T cell receptor (delta chain) appears in the sequencing data of a study of γδ T cells in repeated Plasmodium falciparum infection (dated by TCRdb to 2020 to 2023). A note on the overall study: The natural-infection arm enrolled Malian children exposed to intense seasonal malaria transmission and compared the Malian children with Australian children matched for age and gender. Samples were collected from controlled-infection subjects at baseline, immediately before selected infections, and 21 days after each infection. Four controlled human malaria infections were administered to about five malaria-naive U.S. adults over 644 days by bites from P. falciparum NF54-infected Anopheles stephensi mosquitoes. Malian gammadelta TCR repertoires were analysed cross-sectionally in periods with no transmission and longitudinally across episodes of acute febrile malaria. The study examined how repeated Plasmodium falciparum infection shapes the human gammadelta T cell repertoire, using natural infection in Mali and controlled human malaria infection.

For bulk TCR repertoire analysis, Vgamma9/Vdelta2+ and Vdelta2-negative gammadelta T cell populations were isolated by flow sorting from peripheral blood mononuclear cells. General conclusions and limits of the study: A highly stable polyclonal repertoire over time and infection, with many inter-individual overlapping TCRgamma sequences, was shown by Vgamma9/Vdelta2+ TCR repertoires. Generalizability was limited because the Malian cohort came from a small rural village made up predominantly of one ethnic group. Analysis of inter-individual variability in gammadelta T cell responses was limited by the small size of the controlled-infection cohort. Vdelta2-negative gammadelta TCR repertoires from Malian children appeared more clonally expanded, less diverse and less shared than those of Australian children. In Vdelta2-negative, largely Vdelta1+, gammadelta TCR repertoires, repeated controlled infections appeared to drive waves of new clonotype selection.

This clone occurred once. The antigen this receptor binds is unknown. Base-call qualities are not available, and no considerably larger clone is one nucleotide away. One read alone is weak evidence. Trimming costs V 2 bases and J 0 bases, and their ends lie 22 bases apart. The germline V gene provides CDR1 TSWWSYY and CDR2 QGS. Including cysteine and phenylalanine, the CDR3 has 19 amino acids. The retained sequence is limited to the CDR3, 57 bases, with the frame set at the first base. Preparation of the library involved multiplex PCR. The data were produced on an Illumina MiSeq. Every sorted gammadelta T cell sample had both its TCR gamma (TRG) and TCR delta (TRD) chains sequenced. Under the source paper's analysis protocol: The repertoire analyses drew on clonotype tree plots, the accumulated frequency of the top 20 clonotypes, and diversity index (DI) and D75 metrics. Identical DNA sequences were merged into single rows after TCRdb reprocessed the public reads with CATT. The V and J calls were determined by TCRdb, not by the authors. This sample is represented by 85,000 to 95,000 delta-chain clones; under 1.5% of them were singletons. Clones ranked in the top ten supply around 8.3% of the sample.

The sequence was collected from a pool of human donors (malaria-infected and uninfected, not separated). The chain couples TRDV1 to TRDJ1; no D gene call is confident. Because TCRdb records no J gene, it was assigned here through a match of the DNA to germline. The sample consisted of gamma-delta T cells from blood. The CDR3 in this case is CALGEFVKHLFRYTDKLIF. The DNA sequence is TGTGCTCTTGGGGAATTTGTAAAACATTTATTTAGGTACACCGATAAACTCATCTTT.